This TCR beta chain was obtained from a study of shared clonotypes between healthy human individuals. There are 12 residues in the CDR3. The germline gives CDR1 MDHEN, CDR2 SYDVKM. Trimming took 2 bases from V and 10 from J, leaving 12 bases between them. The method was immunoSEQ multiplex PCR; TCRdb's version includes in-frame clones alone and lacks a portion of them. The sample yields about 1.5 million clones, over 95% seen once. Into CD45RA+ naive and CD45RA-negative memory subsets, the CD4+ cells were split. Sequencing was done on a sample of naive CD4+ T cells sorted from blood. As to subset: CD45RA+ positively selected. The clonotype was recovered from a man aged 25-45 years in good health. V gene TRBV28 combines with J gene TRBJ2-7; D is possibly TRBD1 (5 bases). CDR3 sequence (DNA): TGTGCCAGCAGTTTACGAACCCAGGGCCAGTACTTC. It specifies CASSLRTQGQYF. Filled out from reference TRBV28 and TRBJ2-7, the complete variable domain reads DVKVTQSSRYLVKRTGEKVFLECVQDMDHENMFWYRQDPGLGLRLIYFSYDVKMKEKGDIPEGYSVSREKKERFSLILESASTNQTSMYLCASSLRTQGQYFGPGTRLTVT.